Listed here is a single T cell receptor (beta chain). Its antigen is undetermined. The sample comes from a study of shared clonotypes between healthy human individuals. Background on the study: The people who gave samples were two women and a few men aged 18 to 49.

In germline, CDR1 is MNHNY, CDR2 SVGAGI (reference sequence). The CDR3 is 13 amino acids. Trimming removed 2 bases at V and 4 bases at J, with 6 bases between. Study-wide findings and caveats: Shared clonotypes: approximately 5.3% naive CD4, approximately 3.4% naive CD8, about 2.5% memory CD4, about 0.4% memory CD8. Rarefaction showed that sequencing of sorted subsets was incomplete (despite large depth).

How the authors handled the data: There were no quality scores in the junction-only immunoSEQ sequences, so filtering differed. Clones were sequenced by immunoSEQ multiplex PCR, and TCRdb holds only the in-frame ones, with some missing. V and J calls plus clone size are reproduced from that table; the DNA served to infer D and trimming. The sample carries over 2 million clones, 95% recorded once. This TCR was recovered from a man younger than 35 in good health. Sequencing used naive CD4+ T cells sorted from blood. Documented subset: CD45RA+ positively selected. The genes are TRBV6-6 and TRBJ1-5; no clear D gene. CDR3 sequence: CASSYALNQPQHF. The CDR3 region has the DNA TGTGCCAGCAGTTACGCCTTAAATCAGCCCCAGCATTTT.